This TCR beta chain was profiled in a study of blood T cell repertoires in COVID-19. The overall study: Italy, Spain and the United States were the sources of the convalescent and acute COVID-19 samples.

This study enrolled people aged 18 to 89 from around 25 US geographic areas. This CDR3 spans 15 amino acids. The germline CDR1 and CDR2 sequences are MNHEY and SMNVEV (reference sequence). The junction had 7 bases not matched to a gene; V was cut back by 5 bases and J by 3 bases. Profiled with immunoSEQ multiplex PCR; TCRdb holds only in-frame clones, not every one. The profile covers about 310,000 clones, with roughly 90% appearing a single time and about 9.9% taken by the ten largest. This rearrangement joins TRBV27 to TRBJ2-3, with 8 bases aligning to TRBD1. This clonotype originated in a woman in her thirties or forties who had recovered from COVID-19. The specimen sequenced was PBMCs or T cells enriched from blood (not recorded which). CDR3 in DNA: TGTGCCAGCAGTATTCGGACAGGGCATACAGATACGCAGTATTTT. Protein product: CASSIRTGHTDTQYF.